This T cell receptor (beta chain) appears in the sequencing data of a study of cytomegalovirus exposure and HLA in healthy donors. This CDR3 spans 15 amino acids. The V gene end was trimmed by 0 bases and the J gene end by 14 bases; junction bases not matched to a gene: 11. The germline V gene encodes CDR1 SEHNR and CDR2 FQNEAQ (reference sequence). PCR primers comprised 60 Vbeta and 13 Jbeta primers. Method: immunoSEQ multiplex PCR; TCRdb's copy keeps in-frame clones and lacks some. The sample shows about 160,000 clones, and 2.1% sits with its ten largest clones. Donors consisted of healthy bone marrow donors. Donors were nominally healthy when sampled, though unrecorded immune exposures were likely.

The chain links TRBV7-9 to TRBJ2-1; 9 positions match TRBD2. Material for sequencing was PBMCs. The sequence derives from a man aged 25-45 years in good health and CMV-seronegative. The CDR3 DNA reads as TGTGCCAGCAGCTTAGCGCGGGGGGGGGACTTCAGGGAGTTCTTC. Protein sequence: CASSLARGGDFREFF. Together with reference TRBV7-9 and TRBJ2-1, the CDR3 gives the full variable domain: DTGVSQNPRHKITKRGQNVTFRCDPISEHNRLYWYRQTLGQGPEFLTYFQNEAQLEKSRLLSDRFSAERPKGSFSTLEIQRTEQGDSAMYLCASSLARGGDFREFFGPGTRLTVL.